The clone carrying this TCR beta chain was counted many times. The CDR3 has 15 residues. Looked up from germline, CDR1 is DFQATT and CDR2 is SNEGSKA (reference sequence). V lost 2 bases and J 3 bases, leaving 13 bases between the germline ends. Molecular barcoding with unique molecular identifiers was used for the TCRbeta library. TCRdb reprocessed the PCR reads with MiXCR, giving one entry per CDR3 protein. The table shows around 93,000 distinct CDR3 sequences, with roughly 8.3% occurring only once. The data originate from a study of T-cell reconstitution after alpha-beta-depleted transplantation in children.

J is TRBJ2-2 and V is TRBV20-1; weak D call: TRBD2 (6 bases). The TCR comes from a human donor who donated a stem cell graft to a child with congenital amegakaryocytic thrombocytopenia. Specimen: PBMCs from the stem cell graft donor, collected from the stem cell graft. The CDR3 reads CSARYTGRHTGELFF. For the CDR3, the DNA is TGCAGTGCTAGATACACCGGGAGACACACCGGGGAGCTGTTTTTT.